The rows below give T cell receptor beta chains drawn from one sample of a study of T cells in Graves' hyperthyroidism and ophthalmopathy. MiXCR was run by TCRdb on the multiplex PCR reads, yielding one entry per CDR3 protein. This sample carries about 290,000 distinct CDR3 sequences, about 18% of them seen once, and the ten largest clones take roughly 50%. The sequencing sample was made of blood. Receptor source: a woman aged 60-75 years with Graves' ophthalmopathy. CDR3s include the opening cysteine and the closing phenylalanine or tryptophan. The D gene is left open where the match is weak. Rows give clone size only sometimes, using once, few, many, or a class for an expanded clone.

V,J,size,D,CDR3,DNA
TRBV29-1,TRBJ2-7,NA,NA,CSVDSANGDEQYF,TGCAGCGTTGATTCGGCCAATGGTGACGAGCAGTACTTC
TRBV7-2,TRBJ1-4,many,TRBD1,CASSELGGGLAEKLFF,TGTGCCAGCAGCGAACTAGGAGGGGGCTTAGCTGAAAAACTGTTTTTT
TRBV12-5,TRBJ1-5,NA,NA,CASGPQGPQHF,TGTGCTAGTGGTCCTCAAGGTCCCCAGCATTTT
TRBV28,TRBJ2-5,many,TRBD1,CASSSLRTGGSLETQYF,TGTGCCAGCAGTTCCTTAAGGACAGGGGGCTCTTTAGAGACCCAGTACTTC
TRBV12-3/TRBV12-4,TRBJ2-7,many,NA,CASSHGTYYEQYF,TGTGCCAGCAGTCACGGGACATACTACGAGCAGTACTTC
TRBV27,TRBJ1-2,few,TRBD1,CASSFNRQGEGYTF,TGTGCCAGCAGTTTTAACCGACAGGGGGAAGGCTACACCTTC
TRBV12-3/TRBV12-4,TRBJ1-5,NA,TRBD1,CASSQTGASNQPRHF,TGTGCCAGCAGCCAGACAGGGGCGAGCAATCAGCCCCGGCATTTT
TRBV7-3,TRBJ2-6,few,NA,CASTHSQPGSLTF,TGTGCCAGCACCCACAGCCAGCCGGGCTCCCTGACTTTC
TRBV9,TRBJ2-1,NA,TRBD2,CASSSAGGLYNEQFF,TGTGCCAGCAGCTCAGCGGGGGGCCTCTACAATGAGCAGTTCTTC
TRBV7-9,TRBJ1-4,few,TRBD1,CASSRIQGAWEKLFF,TGTGCCAGCAGCCGCATACAGGGGGCCTGGGAAAAACTGTTTTTT
TRBV2,TRBJ2-7,many,NA,CASSEALWDSKQYF,TGTGCCAGCAGTGAAGCGCTTTGGGATAGCAAGCAGTACTTC
TRBV18,TRBJ1-3,few,NA,CASSPDGTHSGNTIYF,TGTGCCAGCTCACCAGACGGAACCCACTCTGGAAACACCATATATTTT
TRBV19,TRBJ2-5,NA,NA,CASSIGGSETQYF,TGTGCCAGTAGTATAGGGGGATCAGAGACCCAGTACTTC
TRBV28,TRBJ2-7,many,NA,CASSYRVGEQYF,TGTGCCAGCAGTTACAGGGTTGGAGAGCAGTACTTC
TRBV5-1,TRBJ2-7,few,NA,CASSFKSGTYEQYF,TGCGCCAGCAGCTTCAAGAGCGGAACCTACGAGCAGTACTTC
TRBV7-2,TRBJ2-7,NA,TRBD2,CASSFSLAGFNEQYF,TGTGCCAGCAGCTTTTCCCTAGCGGGGTTCAATGAGCAGTACTTC
TRBV6-5,TRBJ2-7,many,TRBD2,CASSYSFRGGGTYEQYF,TGTGCCAGCAGTTACTCGTTTCGGGGCGGGGGGACCTACGAGCAGTACTTC
TRBV20-1,TRBJ2-2,NA,NA,CSARDFRGGTGELFF,TGCAGTGCTAGAGACTTCAGAGGAGGCACCGGGGAGCTGTTTTTT
TRBV4-1,TRBJ1-2,few,NA,CASSQVSTSLGYTF,TGCGCCAGCAGCCAAGTTAGCACTTCCCTTGGCTACACCTTC
TRBV20-1,TRBJ2-5,few,TRBD2,CSANNPGGVETQYF,TGCAGTGCTAATAATCCGGGGGGGGTGGAGACCCAGTACTTC
TRBV7-9,TRBJ2-7,few,TRBD1,CASSYRDSNEQYF,TGTGCCAGCAGCTACCGGGACAGCAACGAGCAGTACTTC
TRBV20-1,TRBJ1-5,many,NA,CSARDRLQPQHF,TGCAGTGCTAGAGATCGTTTACAGCCCCAGCATTTT
TRBV6-2/TRBV6-3,TRBJ2-1,NA,TRBD2,CASSRIGTSGSYEQFF,TGTGCCAGCAGCAGGATCGGGACTAGCGGGAGCTACGAGCAGTTCTTC
TRBV27,TRBJ1-5,NA,NA,CASSSRGTWLRDQPQHF,TGTGCCAGCAGTTCTCGGGGCACCTGGTTGCGGGATCAGCCCCAGCATTTT
TRBV7-2,TRBJ2-4,many,TRBD1,CASSLATGVDIQYF,TGTGCCAGCAGCTTAGCGACAGGGGTCGACATTCAGTACTTC
TRBV12-3/TRBV12-4,TRBJ2-1,once,NA,CASSETGYRVLNEQFF,TGTGCCAGCAGTGAGACAGGTTATCGAGTTCTGAATGAGCAGTTCTTC
TRBV28,TRBJ1-6,many,NA,CASSSPRGTSGYSPLHF,TGTGCCAGCAGTTCCCCCCGGGGAACCTCGGGCTATTCACCCCTCCACTTT
TRBV29-1,TRBJ2-3,NA,NA,CSVEKRWRTTDTQYF,TGCAGCGTTGAGAAGCGGTGGCGCACGACAGATACGCAGTATTTT
TRBV3-1,TRBJ1-1,many,NA,CASSRSARAFF,TGTGCCAGCAGCCGCTCCGCACGGGCTTTCTTT
TRBV6-5,TRBJ2-7,few,NA,CASSYSGGGVSYEQYF,TGTGCCAGCAGTTACTCCGGTGGAGGGGTCTCCTACGAGCAGTACTTC
TRBV10-3,TRBJ2-1,NA,TRBD2,CAIGLAGANEQFF,TGTGCCATCGGACTAGCGGGAGCAAATGAGCAGTTCTTC
TRBV20-1,TRBJ2-3,NA,NA,CSARDRYQGTDTQYF,TGCAGTGCTAGAGATCGATACCAGGGCACAGATACGCAGTATTTT
TRBV6-1,TRBJ2-4,many,NA,CASSDGPVQAYNIQYF,TGTGCCAGCAGTGACGGCCCCGTTCAGGCTTATAACATTCAGTACTTC
TRBV12-3/TRBV12-4,TRBJ2-1,many,TRBD2,CASTLLFGTSGGRVGSYNEQFF,TGTGCCAGCACCCTATTGTTTGGGACTAGCGGGGGGCGGGTCGGCTCCTACAATGAGCAGTTCTTC
TRBV7-9,TRBJ2-7,many,NA,CASSLSGHNYEQYF,TGTGCCAGCAGCTTATCTGGACACAACTACGAGCAGTACTTC
TRBV20-1,TRBJ1-1,few,NA,CSARDQTEAFF,TGCAGTGCTAGAGACCAGACTGAAGCTTTCTTT